The next 8 T cell receptor beta chains were all read from a single sample in a study of blood T cell repertoires in COVID-19. TCRdb's copy holds only in-frame clones and misses some; the assay was immunoSEQ multiplex PCR. The data show more than 350,000 clones, approximately 90% seen once. Material for sequencing was PBMCs or T cells enriched from blood (not recorded which). Receptor source: a young man who had recovered from COVID-19.

The rearrangement links TRBV7-9 to TRBJ2-3, with D perhaps TRBD1 (6 bases). The CDR3 is made up of 16 amino acids. Germline assignment: CDR1 SEHNR and CDR2 FQNEAQ (reference sequence). V lost 2 bases, J lost 2 bases, and 14 bases lay in between. CDR3 in DNA: TGTGCCAGCAGCTTACAGGGCAGGGGTTACACAGATACGCAGTATTTT. Protein sequence: CASSLQGRGYTDTQYF.

The CDR3 DNA follows: TGTGCCAGCTCACAGTGGGGCACACCGAACACTGAAGCTTTCTTT. Translation gives CASSQWGTPNTEAFF. The genes are TRBV18 and TRBJ1-1; weak D call: TRBD1 (5 bases). The germline V and J ends were trimmed by 4 bases and 1 base, with 13 bases remaining between them. Germline-derived CDR1 and CDR2 are KGHSH and LQKENI. This CDR3 is 15 amino acids long.

The chain uses TRBV11-1 and TRBJ1-4, with 7 bases that match TRBD1. Germline CDR1 SGHAT, CDR2 FQDESV (reference sequence). The CDR3 has 15 residues. The V segment lost 5 bases and the J segment 0 bases; nucleotides outside the gene matches: 3. In DNA form, the CDR3 reads TGTGCCAGCAGCCCAAGGGGGCCAACTAATGAAAAACTGTTTTTT. This sequence encodes CASSPRGPTNEKLFF.

This clone was seen more than once but under ten times. This chain connects TRBV27 to TRBJ1-5; D might be TRBD1 (5 bases). CDR1 and CDR2 (germline): MNHEY, SMNVEV (reference sequence). The CDR3 is 14 residues long. V was clipped by 2 bases and J by 7 bases, with 12 bases between them. The CDR3 DNA reads as TGTGCCAGCAGTTTAAAAAGGGGCATGCAGCCCCAGCATTTT. This sequence encodes CASSLKRGMQPQHF.

The chain combines TRBV2 with TRBJ2-2; 10 bases are shared with TRBD1. The germline gives CDR1 SNHLY, CDR2 FYNNEI. V was clipped by 6 bases and J by 5 bases; unmatched bases: 9. The CDR3 sequence is 16 residues long. CDR3 sequence: CASRWDRGTETGELFF. In DNA, the CDR3 is TGTGCCAGCAGGTGGGACAGGGGTACAGAAACCGGGGAGCTGTTTTTT.

The chain links TRBV7-9 to TRBJ1-3; 7 bases agree with TRBD1. Germline V gene data show CDR1 as SEHNR and CDR2 as FQNEAQ (reference sequence). The CDR3 loop spans 13 amino acids. The CDR3 sequence: CALRRGSGNTIYF. DNA of the CDR3: TGTGCTCTTCGCAGGGGGAGTGGAAACACCATATATTTT. The full variable domain, with the rest looked up from reference TRBV7-9 and TRBJ1-3, is DTGVSQNPRHKITKRGQNVTFRCDPISEHNRLYWYRQTLGQGPEFLTYFQNEAQLEKSRLLSDRFSAERPKGSFSTLEIQRTEQGDSAMYLCALRRGSGNTIYFGEGSWLTVV.

The genes are TRBV12-5 and TRBJ2-7, with 10 bases that match TRBD2. This CDR3 has 14 residues. Germline V gene lookup returns CDR1 LGHNT and CDR2 FRNRAP. The ends lost 7 bases at V and 5 bases at J; junction bases unmatched: 8. The CDR3 DNA is TGTGCTAGTGAATCTAGCGGGGGTTCCCACGAGCAGTACTTC. Translated, it gives CASESSGGSHEQYF.

This clone was picked up a small number of times. V usage is TRBV7-8 and J usage is TRBJ2-7, with a weak D call TRBD2 (6 bases). Germline V CDR1 and CDR2: SGHVS, FQNEAQ. V was pared by 3 bases and J by 2 bases, with 11 bases between. The CDR3 is 14 amino acids. For the CDR3, the DNA is TGTGCCAGCAGCTTCGGGACTGAGGCCTACGAGCAGTACTTC. This sequence encodes CASSFGTEAYEQYF.